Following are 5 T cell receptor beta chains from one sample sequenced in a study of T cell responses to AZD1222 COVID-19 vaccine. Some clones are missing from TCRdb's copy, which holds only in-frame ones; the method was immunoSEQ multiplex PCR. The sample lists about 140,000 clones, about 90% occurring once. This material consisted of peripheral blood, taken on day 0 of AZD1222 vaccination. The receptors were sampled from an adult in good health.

The CDR3 here is CASGTGDRGNNEQFF. CDR3 coding DNA: TGTGCCAGCGGCACGGGGGACAGGGGTAATAATGAGCAGTTCTTC. The chain combines TRBV28 with TRBJ2-1; 10 bases are shared with TRBD1. The junction had 11 bases not matched to a gene; V was cut back by 8 bases and J by 7 bases. Germline V gene sequence: CDR1 MDHEN, CDR2 SYDVKM. This CDR3 comprises 15 residues. Variable domain in full (rest from reference TRBV28 and TRBJ2-1): DVKVTQSSRYLVKRTGEKVFLECVQDMDHENMFWYRQDPGLGLRLIYFSYDVKMKEKGDIPEGYSVSREKKERFSLILESASTNQTSMYLCASGTGDRGNNEQFFGPGTRLTVL.

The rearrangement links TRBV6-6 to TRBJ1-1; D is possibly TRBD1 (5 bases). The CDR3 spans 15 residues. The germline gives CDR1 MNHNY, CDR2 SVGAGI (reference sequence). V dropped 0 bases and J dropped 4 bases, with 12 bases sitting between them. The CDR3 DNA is TGTGCCAGCAGTTACTCTTCAGGGTGGGGCACTGAAGCTTTCTTT. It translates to CASSYSSGWGTEAFF.

The CDR3 bases are TGTGCCACCTCCCCGGGGGTTTACAATGAGCAGTTCTTC. Protein sequence: CATSPGVYNEQFF. This chain connects TRBV24-1 to TRBJ2-1, with a tentative D call TRBD2 (6 bases). Trimming stripped 9 bases from V and 4 bases from J, with 12 bases between. Looked up from germline, CDR1 is KGHDR and CDR2 is SFDVKD. The CDR3 runs to 13 residues.

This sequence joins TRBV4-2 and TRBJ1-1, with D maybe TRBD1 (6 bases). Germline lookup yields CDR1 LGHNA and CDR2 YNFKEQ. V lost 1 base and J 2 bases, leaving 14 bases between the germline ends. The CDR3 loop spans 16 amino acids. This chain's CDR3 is CASSQGPTGLNTEAFF. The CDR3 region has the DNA TGTGCCAGCAGCCAAGGCCCGACAGGCTTAAACACTGAAGCTTTCTTT.

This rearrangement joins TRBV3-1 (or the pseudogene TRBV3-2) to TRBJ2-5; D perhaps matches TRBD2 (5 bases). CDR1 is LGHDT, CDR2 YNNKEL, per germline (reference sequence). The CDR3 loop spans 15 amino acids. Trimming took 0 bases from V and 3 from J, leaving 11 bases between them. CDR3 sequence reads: CASSQEAGSEETQYF. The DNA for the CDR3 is TGTGCCAGCAGCCAAGAGGCGGGCAGCGAAGAGACCCAGTACTTC.